The 25 T cell receptor beta chains presented below share a single source sample, sequenced in a study of PD-1 blockade in classical Hodgkin lymphoma. Clones were sequenced by immunoSEQ multiplex PCR, and TCRdb holds only the in-frame ones, with some missing. There are about 7,800 clones in the sample; 77% occur only once, and approximately 30% lies in the top ten. Documented time point: cycle 4 day 1 (C4D1), after 5 to 7 weeks of nivolumab. Relapse after autologous stem cell transplantation occurred in every patient, and brentuximab vedotin exposure varied. Thawed PBMCs were subjected to magnetic negative selection, which yielded isolated CD8+ T cells. This specimen consisted of CD8+ T cells from blood, obtained before the fourth cycle of nivolumab. The receptors originated from a human donor with classical Hodgkin lymphoma.

This clone qualifies as medium-sized. The chain has TRBV7-9 and TRBJ2-7; 7 positions match TRBD2. Germline assignment: CDR1 SEHNR and CDR2 FQNEAQ (reference sequence). The CDR3 runs to 15 residues. V shed 5 bases, J shed 5 bases, and the junction held 12 bases outside the gene matches. CDR3 DNA: TGTGCCAGCAGCCCTCCCCTGGCGGGAGAGAACGAGCAGTACTTC. Its translation: CASSPPLAGENEQYF.

The J gene is TRBJ2-7, the V gene TRBV6-6, with a tentative D call TRBD1 (6 bases). CDR1 and CDR2 (germline): MNHNY, SVGAGI (reference sequence). Between the trimmed V and J ends, which lost 0 bases and 6 bases, there was a span of 9 bases. The CDR3 extends over 13 amino acids. CDR3 DNA sequence: TGTGCCAGCAGTTACTCGGGGGCTGGCGAGCAGTACTTC. Translating it yields CASSYSGAGEQYF.

The chain employs TRBV20-1 and TRBJ2-7; D is undetermined. Germline CDR1 and CDR2: DFQATT and SNEGSKA (reference sequence). The CDR3 spans 10 residues. V was clipped by 5 bases and J by 3 bases, with 5 bases between them. This CDR3 is CSAPYYEQYF. The CDR3, as DNA: TGCAGTGCTCCCTACTACGAGCAGTACTTC.

The chain employs TRBV6-5 and TRBJ2-1, with 8 nucleotides matching TRBD2. The junction had 1 base not matched to a gene; V was cut back by 0 bases and J by 0 bases. Germline V CDR1 and CDR2: MNHEY, SVGAGI. This CDR3 has 16 residues. Here the CDR3 reads CASSYSSGGSYNEQFF. DNA for the CDR3: TGTGCCAGCAGTTACTCGAGCGGGGGCTCCTACAATGAGCAGTTCTTC.

By sample fraction, this clone is medium-sized (0.01 to 0.1%). J is TRBJ2-1 and V is TRBV5-6; 7 bases are shared with TRBD1. Germline V CDR1 and CDR2: SGHDT, YYEEEE. V was clipped by 0 bases and J by 3 bases; unmatched bases: 6. The CDR3 runs 16 residues. As DNA, the CDR3 is TGTGCCAGCAGCTTGGTGGCCAGGGGGAGCTACAATGAGCAGTTCTTC. Translating it yields CASSLVARGSYNEQFF.

This clone is a singleton in its sample. This sequence joins TRBV28 and TRBJ2-1; D gene ambiguous. Trimming shortened V by 6 bases and J by 3 bases, and 21 bases separated the two germline ends. The CDR3 runs 17 residues. CDR1 is MDHEN, CDR2 SYDVKM, per germline. CDR3 residues: CASSPSVGLPGYNEQFF. CDR3 in DNA: TGTGCCAGCAGCCCCTCTGTTGGCTTACCGGGCTACAATGAGCAGTTCTTC.

The rearrangement uses TRBV6-1 and TRBJ2-2, with D uncertain. There are 16 residues in the CDR3. Germline V gene data show CDR1 as MNHNS and CDR2 as SASEGT. V was shortened by 6 bases and J by 7 bases, with 21 bases between the two germline ends. This chain's CDR3 is CASRETFGAPGGELFF. In DNA form, the CDR3 reads TGTGCCAGCAGGGAAACATTCGGAGCGCCGGGCGGGGAGCTGTTTTTT.

The chain has TRBV9 and TRBJ1-1, with D tentatively TRBD1 (5 bases). Germline CDR1 is SGDLS and CDR2 is YYNGEE. CDR3 length: 15 residues. Trimming removed 0 bases at V and 4 bases at J, with 13 bases between. The chain's CDR3 is CASSVAWGLGTEAFF. The CDR3 bases are TGTGCCAGCAGCGTAGCTTGGGGACTGGGCACTGAAGCTTTCTTT.

This chain uses TRBV19 with TRBJ2-3, with 7 bases fitting TRBD1. The CDR3 is 13 amino acids. Germline V gene data show CDR1 as LNHDA and CDR2 as SQIVND (reference sequence). V shed 5 bases and J 2 bases; nucleotides not matched to a gene: 1. The CDR3 DNA reads as TGTGCCAGTAGTGACAGGGACACAGATACGCAGTATTTT. This codes for CASSDRDTDTQYF. Looking up the rest from reference TRBV19 and TRBJ2-3 gives the full variable domain: DGGITQSPKYLFRKEGQNVTLSCEQNLNHDAMYWYRQDPGQGLRLIYYSQIVNDFQKGDIAEGYSVSREKKESFPLTVTSAQKNPTAFYLCASSDRDTDTQYFGPGTRLTVL.

The V gene is TRBV7-9, the J gene TRBJ1-5, with D maybe TRBD1 (5 bases). V lost 3 bases to trimming and J lost 9 bases, with 15 bases between them. The CDR3 is 14 residues long. Germline lookup yields CDR1 SEHNR and CDR2 FQNEAQ (reference sequence). The DNA of the CDR3 is TGTGCCAGCAGCTTTTGGGACGGACCGGGGCCCCAGCATTTT. Translation gives CASSFWDGPGPQHF.

This rearrangement joins TRBV11-1 to TRBJ2-7; 7 bases fit TRBD2. The germline gives CDR1 SGHAT, CDR2 FQDESV (reference sequence). Trimming took 5 bases from V and 5 from J; bases not matched to a gene: 12. The CDR3 contains 15 residues. The CDR3 sequence is CASSPPLAGENEQYF. The CDR3, as DNA: TGTGCCAGCAGCCCTCCCCTGGCGGGAGAGAACGAGCAGTACTTC. Full variable domain (rest looked up from reference TRBV11-1 and TRBJ2-7): EAEVAQSPRYKITEKSQAVAFWCDPISGHATLYWYRQILGQGPELLVQFQDESVVDDSQLPKDRFSAERLKGVDSTLKIQPAELGDSAMYLCASSPPLAGENEQYFGPGTRLTVT.

V gene TRBV28 combines with J gene TRBJ2-5; D is ambiguous. With 2 bases removed from V and 1 base from J, the gap between germline ends came to 8 bases. Germline V gene lookup returns CDR1 MDHEN and CDR2 SYDVKM. The CDR3 runs 14 residues. In DNA form, the CDR3 reads TGTGCCAGCAGTTTACGACGTCTCCAAGAGACCCAGTACTTC. This sequence encodes CASSLRRLQETQYF.

The CDR3 loop is CASSLEGSSGNTIYF. DNA for the CDR3: TGTGCCAGCAGCTTAGAGGGGAGCTCTGGAAACACCATATATTTT. V usage is TRBV13 and J usage is TRBJ1-3; tentatively, D is TRBD1 (5 bases). Deletions cut 1 base from V and 0 bases from J, with 7 bases between. Germline V CDR1 and CDR2: PRHDT, FYEKMQ (reference sequence). The CDR3 is 15 amino acids.

The chain joins TRBV19 to TRBJ2-5; D is uncertain. The CDR3 covers 14 residues. The V gene lost 0 bases and the J gene lost 2 bases, with 7 bases spanning the gap. From germline, CDR1 is LNHDA and CDR2 SQIVND (reference sequence). CDR3 in amino acids: CASSIEPRQETQYF. In DNA, the CDR3 is TGTGCCAGTAGTATAGAACCGCGTCAAGAGACCCAGTACTTC.

The rearrangement links TRBV28 to TRBJ1-1, with TRBD1 matching over 7 bases. CDR3 length: 15 residues. J was trimmed by 2 bases and V by 8 bases; bases with no gene match: 11. CDR1 is MDHEN, CDR2 SYDVKM, per germline. CDR3 amino acids: CASRIPGQINTEAFF. CDR3 sequence (DNA): TGTGCCAGCCGTATTCCGGGACAGATAAACACTGAAGCTTTCTTT.

The chain has TRBV10-3 and TRBJ1-2; 9 bases map to TRBD1. Germline V gives CDR1 ENHRY, CDR2 SYGVKD. V lost 9 bases, J lost 4 bases, and 12 bases stayed unmatched. CDR3 length: 15 amino acids. The CDR3 reads CAILPGTGCCYGYTF. The CDR3 DNA follows: TGTGCCATACTTCCCGGGACAGGGTGTTGCTATGGCTACACCTTC.

This clone was picked up a small number of times. The rearrangement joins TRBV5-6 to TRBJ2-7, with unresolved D. Germline-derived CDR1 and CDR2 are SGHDT and YYEEEE. Trimming stripped 0 bases from V and 3 bases from J, with 10 bases between. The CDR3 totals 14 residues. CDR3 in DNA: TGTGCCAGCAGCTTGGGGGCAGGATTCTACGAGCAGTACTTC. Its protein is CASSLGAGFYEQYF.

This chain connects TRBV7-9 to TRBJ1-6, with D perhaps TRBD1 (5 bases). This CDR3 spans 15 amino acids. The V gene's germline CDR1 is SEHNR and CDR2 FQNEAQ (reference sequence). V shed 4 bases and J shed 9 bases, with 16 bases lying between them. The DNA for the CDR3 is TGTGCCAGCAGCTCCTTCAGGGTACGAGGTTCACCCCTCCACTTT. Translating gives CASSSFRVRGSPLHF. Complete variable domain (other parts from reference TRBV7-9 and TRBJ1-6): DTGVSQNPRHKITKRGQNVTFRCDPISEHNRLYWYRQTLGQGPEFLTYFQNEAQLEKSRLLSDRFSAERPKGSFSTLEIQRTEQGDSAMYLCASSSFRVRGSPLHFGNGTRLTVT.

This sequence joins TRBV19 and TRBJ2-2; D is unresolved. CDR1 and CDR2 (germline): LNHDA, SQIVND (reference sequence). This CDR3 contains 14 residues. The V end lost 1 base, the J end lost 0 bases, and 3 bases lay between the germline ends. CDR3 coding DNA: TGTGCCAGTAGTATAGGGGCGAACACCGGGGAGCTGTTTTTT. It encodes CASSIGANTGELFF.

The genes are TRBV11-1 and TRBJ2-7, with TRBD1 identical over 7 bases. With V trimmed by 1 base and J by 5 bases, 5 bases remained unmatched. Per germline, CDR1 SGHAT and CDR2 FQDESV (reference sequence). CDR3 length: 14 residues. The DNA for the CDR3 is TGTGCCAGCAGCTTAGAGACAGGGACCCACGAGCAGTACTTC. As protein: CASSLETGTHEQYF.

The chain has TRBV4-1 and TRBJ1-1; D might be TRBD1 (5 bases). This CDR3 has 17 residues. V was trimmed by 1 base and J by 1 base, leaving 16 bases between them. Germline lookup yields CDR1 MGHRA and CDR2 YSYEKL. The CDR3 DNA reads as TGCGCCAGCAGCCAAGTGCACCCGGGACGGAAGAACACTGAAGCTTTCTTT. Translated, it gives CASSQVHPGRKNTEAFF.

This clone was found a few times. The chain is built from TRBV30 and TRBJ1-1; 10 positions match TRBD1. After removal of 0 bases from V and 1 base from J, the junction contained 11 bases not matched to a gene. There are 18 residues in the CDR3. Germline assignment: CDR1 GTSNPN and CDR2 SVGIG (reference sequence). Written as DNA, the CDR3 is TGTGCCTGGAGTGTACGGAGGGGGACAGGGGCTCGGAACACTGAAGCTTTCTTT. Its protein product is CAWSVRRGTGARNTEAFF.

The V call is TRBV5-1, the J call TRBJ1-2; D is ambiguous. Trimming stripped 4 bases from V and 2 bases from J, with 9 bases between. CDR3 length equals 13 residues. CDR1 and CDR2 (germline): SGHRS, YFSETQ. The CDR3: CASSPSGNYGYTF. In nucleotides, the CDR3 is TGCGCCAGCAGCCCCTCGGGAAACTATGGCTACACCTTC.

V gene TRBV5-5 combines with J gene TRBJ2-7; possible D gene TRBD2, 5 bases. Trimming removed 0 bases from V and 4 bases from J, with 11 bases in between. There are 14 residues in the CDR3. The germline V gene has CDR1 SGHKS and CDR2 YYEKEE (reference sequence). This CDR3 is CASSLGRVLYEQYF. In DNA form, the CDR3 reads TGTGCCAGCAGCTTGGGGCGGGTTTTGTACGAGCAGTACTTC. The full variable domain, in which reference TRBV5-5 and TRBJ2-7 provide the parts outside the CDR3, is DAGVTQSPTHLIKTRGQQVTLRCSPISGHKSVSWYQQVLGQGPQFIFQYYEKEERGRGNFPDRFSARQFPNYSSELNVNALLLGDSALYLCASSLGRVLYEQYFGPGTRLTVT.

The J gene is TRBJ2-2, the V gene TRBV23-1, with D unresolved. TRBV23-1 is an open reading frame whose function is uncertain. V dropped 4 bases and J dropped 5 bases, with 17 bases sitting between them. This CDR3 has 16 amino acids. In nucleotides, the CDR3 is TGCGCCAGCAGTCGACGTATTCCCCCAGATACCGGGGAGCTGTTTTTT. Encoded protein: CASSRRIPPDTGELFF.